A selection of T cell receptor beta chains follows, all from one sample in a study of blood T cell repertoires in COVID-19. Sequencing was performed with immunoSEQ multiplex PCR; in TCRdb, only in-frame clones are kept and a portion is missing. The sample has under 250,000 clones, around 91% seen once. Sequencing was carried out using PBMCs or T cells enriched from blood (not recorded which). The receptors were gathered from a woman under 30 in a cohort exposed to, infected with or recovered from COVID-19 (not recorded which). CDR3s include the opening cysteine and the closing phenylalanine or tryptophan. Fields, in order: J gene, V gene, D gene, CDR3 length, clone size, CDR3 protein, CDR3 DNA. D genes are given only for firm matches. Expanded clones get a size class; other rows say once, few or many, or leave the size out.

>TRBJ1-2|TRBV28|NA|12|NA
CASTTGLDGYTF
TGTGCCAGCACTACGGGACTTGATGGCTACACCTTC
>TRBJ1-6|TRBV4-1|NA|17|NA
CASSQETAGAYNSPLHF
TGCGCCAGCAGCCAAGAGACAGCCGGAGCCTATAATTCACCCCTCCACTTT
>TRBJ1-6|TRBV7-8|NA|15|NA
CASSLVGRTHSPLHF
TGTGCCAGCAGCTTAGTCGGCAGGACACATTCACCCCTCCACTTT
>TRBJ2-7|TRBV24-1|TRBD2|15|NA
CATSDSGGTHYEQYF
TGTGCCACCAGTGATAGCGGGGGGACACACTACGAGCAGTACTTC
>TRBJ1-5|TRBV5-4|TRBD1|14|NA
CASSSRGSDTEQHF
TGTGCCAGCAGCTCCAGGGGGTCCGACACGGAACAGCATTTT
>TRBJ2-7|TRBV6-5|TRBD2|14|NA
CASSYRTSVYEQYF
TGTGCCAGCAGTTACCGAACTAGCGTCTACGAGCAGTACTTC
>TRBJ1-4|TRBV2|NA|14|NA
CASWGEATNEKLFF
TGTGCCAGTTGGGGGGAAGCAACTAATGAAAAACTGTTTTTT
>TRBJ2-3|TRBV5-1|TRBD1|15|few
CASREGQGVADTQYF
TGCGCCAGCAGAGAAGGACAGGGAGTGGCAGATACGCAGTATTTT
>TRBJ2-5|TRBV27|TRBD2|15|NA
CASSLKRGAGETQYF
TGTGCCAGCAGCCTGAAGCGGGGCGCGGGTGAGACCCAGTACTTC
>TRBJ2-1|TRBV24-1|NA|14|NA
CATSDPGLNNEQFF
TGTGCCACCAGTGACCCCGGACTTAACAATGAGCAGTTCTTC
>TRBJ1-1|TRBV5-6|TRBD1|17|NA
CASSLYTGERMYTEAFF
TGTGCCAGCAGCTTATATACAGGGGAAAGGATGTACACTGAAGCTTTCTTT
>TRBJ2-7|TRBV2|TRBD1|14|NA
CASSDRDSSYEQYF
TGTGCCAGCAGTGACCGGGACAGTTCCTACGAGCAGTACTTC
>TRBJ1-5|TRBV7-9|NA|14|NA
CASSPGLSNQPQHF
TGTGCCAGCAGCCCCGGACTGAGTAATCAGCCCCAGCATTTT
>TRBJ1-6|TRBV18|NA|14|NA
CASSPRTRDSPLHF
TGTGCCAGCTCACCAAGGACTAGGGATTCACCCCTCCACTTT
>TRBJ2-1|TRBV7-6|NA|13|few
CASSLSSVAGQFF
TGTGCCAGCAGCTTAAGTAGCGTGGCGGGGCAGTTCTTC
>TRBJ1-1|TRBV2|NA|12|NA
CASRSGNTEAFF
TGTGCCAGCAGATCAGGGAACACTGAAGCTTTCTTT
>TRBJ2-3|TRBV5-4|NA|14|NA
CASSLVSSTDTQYF
TGTGCCAGCAGCTTGGTTAGTAGCACAGATACGCAGTATTTT
>TRBJ1-5|TRBV28|TRBD1|17|NA
CASSLWRTGGGNQPQHF
TGTGCCAGCAGTTTATGGCGGACAGGGGGCGGCAATCAGCCCCAGCATTTT
>TRBJ1-5|TRBV5-1|TRBD1|15|NA
CASSLTGASNQPQHF
TGCGCCAGCAGCTTGACAGGGGCAAGCAATCAGCCCCAGCATTTT
>TRBJ2-1|TRBV4-2|NA|15|NA
CASSQDQGTYNEQFF
TGTGCCAGCAGCCAAGATCAAGGGACTTACAATGAGCAGTTCTTC
>TRBJ1-1|TRBV7-3|TRBD1|14|NA
CASSSGTGATEAFF
TGTGCCAGCAGCAGCGGGACAGGGGCCACTGAAGCTTTCTTT
>TRBJ2-2|TRBV10-2|NA|13|NA
CASYGGGAGELFF
TGCGCCAGCTACGGAGGGGGGGCCGGGGAGCTGTTTTTT
>TRBJ1-1|TRBV6-5|TRBD1|13|once
CASMAGQGYEAFF
TGTGCCAGCATGGCGGGACAGGGCTATGAAGCTTTCTTT
>TRBJ2-5|TRBV2|TRBD2|19|NA
CASSGPTGTSGTPEETQYF
TGTGCCAGCAGTGGGCCAACCGGGACTAGCGGGACGCCGGAAGAGACCCAGTACTTC
>TRBJ2-5|TRBV10-1|TRBD2|17|NA
CASSEERGPLYQETQYF
TGCGCCAGCAGTGAGGAGCGGGGGCCTCTCTACCAAGAGACCCAGTACTTC
>TRBJ2-5|TRBV5-1|NA|14|NA
CASSLVGIGETQYF
TGCGCCAGCAGCTTGGTCGGGATCGGTGAGACCCAGTACTTC
>TRBJ1-2|TRBV28|NA|15|once
CASSLGGAENYGYTF
TGTGCCAGCAGTTTAGGAGGGGCAGAAAACTATGGCTACACCTTC
>TRBJ2-1|TRBV9|NA|14|once
CASSPRNYYNEQFF
TGTGCCAGCAGCCCCCGAAACTACTACAATGAGCAGTTCTTC
>TRBJ2-7|TRBV27|TRBD1|13|NA
CATWTGGGYEQYF
TGTGCCACCTGGACAGGGGGCGGGTACGAGCAGTACTTC
>TRBJ1-1|TRBV4-1|NA|13|NA
CASSQGGNTEAFF
TGCGCCAGCAGCCAGGGGGGGAACACTGAAGCTTTCTTT
>TRBJ2-7|TRBV5-8|NA|14|NA
CASSLGQGFYEQYF
TGTGCCAGCAGCTTGGGGCAGGGTTTCTACGAGCAGTACTTC
>TRBJ1-3|TRBV29-1|TRBD1|16|few
CSVRANRGSGGNTIYF
TGCAGCGTTAGAGCTAACAGGGGATCGGGGGGAAACACCATATATTTT
>TRBJ1-2|TRBV11-3|TRBD1|17|NA
CASSLDPGTGGYYGYTF
TGTGCCAGCAGCTTAGATCCCGGGACAGGGGGGTACTATGGCTACACCTTC
>TRBJ2-1|TRBV3-1/TRBV3-2|TRBD2|15|NA
CASTPRTSIYNEQFF
TGTGCCAGCACCCCCCGGACTAGCATCTACAATGAGCAGTTCTTC
>TRBJ1-5|TRBV19|TRBD1|14|few
CASSWQGDYQPQHF
TGTGCCAGTAGCTGGCAGGGGGACTATCAGCCCCAGCATTTT
>TRBJ1-5|TRBV24-1|NA|13|NA
CATSERSNQPQHF
TGTGCCACCAGTGAGAGAAGCAATCAGCCCCAGCATTTT
>TRBJ2-1|TRBV5-1|NA|12|once
CASSFGNNEQFF
TGCGCCAGCAGCTTCGGTAACAATGAGCAGTTCTTC
>TRBJ1-1|TRBV6-5|NA|14|NA
CASSPRGKNTEAFF
TGTGCCAGCAGTCCTCGGGGAAAGAACACTGAAGCTTTCTTT
>TRBJ2-3|TRBV24-1|TRBD2|16|NA
CATSDLSGSYSDTQYF
TGTGCCACCAGTGACCTAAGCGGGAGTTACTCAGATACGCAGTATTTT
>TRBJ2-4|TRBV2|TRBD2|14|NA
CASTPAGGRNIQYF
TGTGCCAGCACCCCGGCGGGGGGCCGAAACATTCAGTACTTC
>TRBJ2-1|TRBV19|TRBD2|13|NA
CATFGGTLNEQFF
TGTGCCACCTTCGGGGGGACCCTGAATGAGCAGTTCTTC
>TRBJ2-7|TRBV11-2|TRBD1|14|NA
CASSVRDRNYEQYF
TGTGCCAGCAGCGTCCGGGACAGAAACTACGAGCAGTACTTC